This T cell receptor (beta chain) was sequenced in a study of blood T cell repertoires in COVID-19. Study overall: COVID-19 samples collected from the United States, Italy and Spain covered acute and convalescent phases. T cells, B-cell-depleted T cells, or PBMCs supplied cDNA or gDNA.

Study processing details: Amplification of reference gene primers was used by the study to estimate nucleated cell counts. Measured with immunoSEQ multiplex PCR; TCRdb has only the in-frame clones, and not every one. V, J and clone size reflect that table, while D and trimming were determined from the DNA. The sample contains 35,000 to 40,000 clones, over 80% of which appear only once. Trimming took 1 base from V and 6 from J; bases not matched to a gene: 4. CDR3 length: 16 amino acids. Germline-derived CDR1 and CDR2 are SGHTA and FQGNSA. The sequenced sample consisted of peripheral blood. The source is a man between 45 and 60 years old with active COVID-19. The chain carries TRBV7-2 and TRBJ2-2; 11 positions match TRBD2. Written as DNA, the CDR3 is TGTGCCAGCAGCTTAGGACTAGCGGGGCTCGCCGGGGAGCTGTTTTTT. It translates to CASSLGLAGLAGELFF. The variable domain in full, with the rest retrieved from reference TRBV7-2 and TRBJ2-2, is GAGVSQSPSNKVTEKGKDVELRCDPISGHTALYWYRQSLGQGLEFLIYFQGNSAPDKSGLPSDRFSAERTGGSVSTLTIQRTQQEDSAVYLCASSLGLAGLAGELFFGEGSRLTVL.